The TCR beta chain described here comes from a study of T cell responses to AZD1222 COVID-19 vaccine. General study findings and limits: At baseline, just a handful of AZD1222 recipients tested seropositive. A mostly white British donor set with more females was recruited, and clonal diversity was possibly underestimated.

Method: immunoSEQ multiplex PCR; TCRdb's copy keeps in-frame clones and lacks some. Of 150,000 or so clones in the sample, 70% to 90% were seen once. This clone occurred a few times. As yet, its antigen is unknown. The source of this sequence is an adult in good health. The sequences come from peripheral blood, collected on day 0 of AZD1222 vaccination.

The CDR3 nucleotides read TGTGCCAGCAGTACCCGGACAGGGGTGACTGAAGCTTTCTTT. Amino acids: CASSTRTGVTEAFF. The V call is TRBV27, the J call TRBJ1-1, with 9 bases matching TRBD1. J was trimmed by 5 bases and V by 5 bases; bases with no gene match: 6. The CDR3 contains 14 residues. In germline, CDR1 is MNHEY, CDR2 SMNVEV (reference sequence).